This passage covers 5 T cell receptor beta chains from one sample sequenced in a study of T cells in Graves' hyperthyroidism and ophthalmopathy. Amplified TCR beta CDR3 regions came from RNA transcripts. A set of HTBI primers served as the primers for a first-round RT-PCR of the TCR CDR3. TCRdb passed the multiplex PCR reads through MiXCR, listing each CDR3 protein once. This repertoire shows about 420,000 distinct CDR3 sequences, more than 15% found once; its top ten account for less than 15%. Sequences were obtained from blood. The receptors stem from a woman in her late teens or twenties with Graves' hyperthyroidism.

This clonotype was seen only a few times. This rearrangement joins TRBV19 to TRBJ1-1; perhaps TRBD1 as D (6 bases). V was cut by 5 bases and J by 5 bases, with 15 bases left in between. Germline V gives CDR1 LNHDA, CDR2 SQIVND (reference sequence). CDR3 length: 14 amino acids. The CDR3 DNA is TGTGCCAGTAGTGAGGGGAGGGGGAGTACTGAAGCTTTCTTT. Encoded protein: CASSEGRGSTEAFF.

This clonotype was counted at least ten times. The chain employs TRBV28 and TRBJ2-1; 7 bases agree with TRBD1. The CDR3 loop spans 19 amino acids. V was pared by 5 bases and J by 3 bases, with 19 bases of the junction left unmatched. Germline V gene data show CDR1 as MDHEN and CDR2 as SYDVKM. The CDR3: CASSPADRVRVEVYNEQFF. In DNA form, the CDR3 reads TGTGCCAGCAGTCCCGCCGACAGGGTACGGGTCGAGGTCTACAATGAGCAGTTCTTC.

As regards this clonotype: A much larger clone sits a single nucleotide away, making a read error possible. The chain combines TRBV27 with TRBJ1-1; D possibly corresponds to TRBD1 (6 bases). The CDR3 runs to 14 residues. CDR1 is MNHEY and CDR2 is SMNVEV in the germline V gene (reference sequence). The CDR3 DNA follows: TGTGCCAGCAGTTTATACCAGAGGGACACTGGAGCTTTCTTT. Its protein product is CASSLYQRDTGAFF.

This clonotype showed up many times. The genes are TRBV3-1 and TRBJ1-1, with D unclear. The CDR3 spans 13 residues. The V end was cut by 1 base, the J end by 3 bases, with 6 bases between. Germline V gene sequence: CDR1 LGHDT, CDR2 YNNKEL (reference sequence). CDR3 nucleotides: TGTGCCAGCAGCCAAGTCGATGACACTGAAGCTTTCTTT. As protein: CASSQVDDTEAFF.

This clonotype was picked up many times. The gene calls are TRBV3-1 and TRBJ2-3; D not resolved. The V gene's germline CDR1 is LGHDT and CDR2 YNNKEL (reference sequence). The V gene lost 1 base and the J gene lost 5 bases, with 10 bases spanning the gap. The CDR3 has 14 amino acids. The CDR3 loop is CASSQVARGDTQYF. CDR3 DNA: TGTGCCAGCAGCCAAGTGGCACGAGGAGATACGCAGTATTTT.